This note documents a single T cell receptor (beta chain) sequence. Its specificity is not known. Full-length variable regions came from constant-region reverse primers plus semi-nested Nested Universal Primer A PCR. TCRdb independently ran MiXCR on the 5' RACE reads; one entry per CDR3 protein. The sample contains tens of thousands of distinct CDR3 sequences, 26% of which appear only once. Trimming pared 0 bases from V and 10 bases from J, leaving 12 bases between. CDR1 is SNHLY, CDR2 FYNNEI, per germline. The CDR3 length is 13 residues. Broader study findings: Larger-cohort validation covered only one TCR beta V-J rearrangement. Tumor-infiltrating Treg TCR alpha and beta sequences overlapped most with tumor naive CD4+ T cells, then blood naive. In terms of TCR gene usage, tumor memory CD4+ T cells clustered together with blood and lymph node memory CD4+ cells, as well as with lymph node naive CD4+ cells.

Tregs were sorted as CD4+CD25+CD127-/low cells. The sequence derives from a female donor with breast cancer. The sample consisted of tumor-infiltrating Tregs sorted from the breast tumor. J is TRBJ2-5 and V is TRBV2, with D unclear. In nucleotides, the CDR3 is TGTGCCAGCAGTGAAGCTCCTCGGGTGAGCCAGTACTTC. Amino acids: CASSEAPRVSQYF.